The TCR beta chain under discussion was sequenced for a study of tumor-infiltrating lymphocytes in primary liver carcinoma. On the study more broadly: Resecting the tumor surgically was how the patients' primary liver carcinoma was treated. Recorded tumor stage was T1-T3 N0M0, with diameters of roughly 4 to 10 cm. Ages ranged from 30 to 69, with HCC or mixed HCC-cholangiocarcinoma.

Study-wide results and limits: Unsorted bulk processing meant the study did not compare CD4+ and CD8+ repertoires.

Extraction also yielded germline DNA, while blood RNA was obtained from unsorted whole blood. A constant-region primer served to make TCR beta cDNA from approximately 490 ng total RNA. Researchers made the TCR beta libraries by running three nested multiplex PCR rounds with slightly modified ARM-PCR. Both of the initial two PCR rounds ran for approximately 10 cycles and employed TRBV1-TRBV30 forward primers alongside a C-beta reverse primer. TCRdb independently ran MiXCR on the multiplex PCR reads; one entry per CDR3 protein. The sample contains 180,000 or so distinct CDR3 sequences, around 60% of which appear only once. A remark on this clonotype: Its antigen remains unidentified.

V was pared by 5 bases and J by 1 base, with 9 bases between. The CDR3 covers 12 residues. The germline V gene encodes CDR1 SQVTM and CDR2 ANQGSEA. What was sequenced was peripheral blood. The chain carries TRBV29-1 and TRBJ2-7; no firm D call. The TCR was taken from a man aged 35 to 55 with primary liver carcinoma and hepatitis B virus infection. In nucleotides, the CDR3 is TGCAGCGTTAAAGGTTCTTCCTACGAGCAGTACTTC. This sequence encodes CSVKGSSYEQYF.